This T cell receptor beta chain originates from a study of OX40 agonist ivuxolimab in advanced cancers. Study background: Earlier anti-PD-1, anti-PD-L1 or anti-CTLA-4 therapy was permitted; about 38% had received some. Study-wide findings and caveats: In the 0.1-3.0 mg/kg groups, partial responders showed among the lowest expansion. Among the nonresponders, some also had low normalized T-cell clonal expansion. At doses 0.1 to 3.0 mg/kg, CD4+ and CD8+ clones expanded.

Profiled with immunoSEQ multiplex PCR; TCRdb holds only in-frame clones, not every one. The data show roughly 50,000 clones, around 84% seen once. Remarks on this clone: Its antigen is currently unknown.

The CDR3 loop spans 17 amino acids. Looked up from germline, CDR1 is SGHVS and CDR2 is FNYEAQ. V lost 2 bases and J lost 3, with 17 bases in between. The chain has TRBV7-6 and TRBJ2-1; D uncertain. Here the sequenced sample was CD4+ or CD8+ T cells sorted from blood, taken in a trial of the OX40 agonist ivuxolimab. This clonotype was sampled from an adult with an advanced solid tumor such as melanoma, head and neck, liver or kidney cancer. The DNA for the CDR3 is TGTGCCAGCAGCTTAACCGCCGCCGGGCTTTACTACAATGAGCAGTTCTTC. Translating it yields CASSLTAAGLYYNEQFF.